These 22 T cell receptor beta chains came from one sample sequenced in a study of cytomegalovirus exposure and HLA in healthy donors. PCR employed 60 Vbeta and 13 Jbeta primers. The protocol was immunoSEQ multiplex PCR, while the TCRdb copy is restricted to in-frame clones and leaves out a portion. The sample lists 85,000 to 130,000 clones, over 75% occurring once. The source material was PBMCs. Receptors originate from a man aged 55 to 69 in good health and CMV-seronegative.

This clone was counted once. The chain recombines TRBV19 with TRBJ1-2; the D is unclear. CDR1 and CDR2 (germline): LNHDA, SQIVND (reference sequence). Deletions cut 5 bases from V and 2 bases from J, with 15 bases between. The CDR3 is made up of 15 amino acids. DNA for the CDR3: TGTGCCAGTAGTCTCCCTTCGGGAGGCAACTATGGCTACACCTTC. This sequence encodes CASSLPSGGNYGYTF.

The V and J genes are TRBV7-3 and TRBJ2-1; 10 nucleotides align to TRBD2. The CDR3 is 16 amino acids. The germline V gene encodes CDR1 SGHTA and CDR2 FQGTGA. The junction had 8 bases not matched to a gene; V was cut back by 3 bases and J by 6 bases. In nucleotides, the CDR3 is TGTGCCAGCAGCTTCACGAGCGGGGGGGGCCCCAATGAGCAGTTCTTC. Encoded protein: CASSFTSGGGPNEQFF.

The V call is TRBV2, the J call TRBJ2-1, with D possibly matching TRBD1 (6 bases). The V end lost 2 bases, the J end lost 6 bases, and 8 bases lay between the germline ends. This CDR3 is built from 13 residues. Germline CDR1 SNHLY, CDR2 FYNNEI. Here the CDR3 DNA reads TGTGCCAGCAGTGAACTAGGGGGCAATGAGCAGTTCTTC. Protein: CASSELGGNEQFF.

J is TRBJ1-4 and V is TRBV9, with D uncertain. CDR1 is SGDLS and CDR2 is YYNGEE in the germline V gene. The CDR3 runs 15 residues. Trimming pared 0 bases from V and 7 bases from J, leaving 13 bases between. The CDR3 bases are TGTGCCAGCAGCGTAGACCGGGGAACCGGTGAAAAACTGTTTTTT. Its protein product is CASSVDRGTGEKLFF. Looking up the rest from reference TRBV9 and TRBJ1-4 gives the full variable domain: DSGVTQTPKHLITATGQRVTLRCSPRSGDLSVYWYQQSLDQGLQFLIQYYNGEERAKGNILERFSAQQFPDLHSELNLSSLELGDSALYFCASSVDRGTGEKLFFGSGTQLSVL.

The chain is built from TRBV7-3 and TRBJ1-5; maybe TRBD1 (5 bases). This CDR3 contains 14 residues. The germline CDR1 and CDR2 sequences are SGHTA and FQGTGA. V was cut by 5 bases and J by 1 base, with 9 bases left in between. CDR3 bases: TGTGCCAGCAGCCAGCAGGGAAGCAATCAGCCCCAGCATTTT. Encoded protein: CASSQQGSNQPQHF.

The chain couples TRBV6-5 to TRBJ1-6; possible D gene TRBD1, 6 bases. Germline-derived CDR1 and CDR2 are MNHEY and SVGAGI. The V end was cut by 5 bases, the J end by 8 bases, with 13 bases between. This CDR3 contains 14 residues. DNA of the CDR3: TGTGCCAGCAGTATAGCACAGGGTTATTCACCCCTCCACTTT. It translates to CASSIAQGYSPLHF.

This chain uses TRBV25-1 with TRBJ2-5; TRBD1 might be the D (6 bases). The CDR3 spans 16 residues. Per germline, CDR1 MGHDK and CDR2 SYGVNS. V lost 4 bases and J 0 bases, leaving 15 bases between the germline ends. The CDR3 region is CASSAVSRGHQETQYF. The CDR3 DNA reads as TGTGCCAGCAGTGCCGTATCCAGGGGACACCAAGAGACCCAGTACTTC.

The V and J genes are TRBV7-6 and TRBJ2-2; D may be TRBD2 (6 bases). The germline V and J ends were trimmed by 7 bases and 2 bases, with 11 bases remaining between them. This CDR3 has 14 residues. Germline lookup yields CDR1 SGHVS and CDR2 FNYEAQ. In nucleotides, the CDR3 is TGTGCCAGCACGAGGGACTTTAACACCGGGGAGCTGTTTTTT. This codes for CASTRDFNTGELFF.

This chain connects TRBV7-9 to TRBJ2-5, with 10 bases aligning to TRBD1. J was trimmed by 4 bases and V by 5 bases; bases with no gene match: 7. The CDR3 extends over 15 amino acids. Germline-derived CDR1 and CDR2 are SEHNR and FQNEAQ (reference sequence). In DNA form, the CDR3 reads TGTGCCAGCAGCGCCTGGACAGGGGGTGGAGAGACCCAGTACTTC. Amino acids: CASSAWTGGGETQYF.

This clone is medium-sized in the sample. The chain is built from TRBV19 and TRBJ1-5; D call uncertain. V lost 7 bases and J 4 bases, leaving 11 bases between the germline ends. The CDR3 extends over 13 amino acids. Germline lookup yields CDR1 LNHDA and CDR2 SQIVND (reference sequence). The CDR3 DNA is TGTGCCAGTACCCTGCGGGTTAATCAGCCCCAGCATTTT. Translated, it gives CASTLRVNQPQHF.

V and J are TRBV4-3 and TRBJ1-2; D may be TRBD1 (5 bases). This CDR3 spans 15 amino acids. Germline CDR1 is LGHNA and CDR2 is YSLEER. V was pared by 0 bases and J by 0 bases, with 8 bases between. The CDR3 nucleotides read TGCGCCAGCAGCCAAGATCCGGGGGCTAACTATGGCTACACCTTC. Amino acid sequence: CASSQDPGANYGYTF.

This CDR3 reads CASSLGTGGVNEQFF. The CDR3 bases are TGCGCCAGCAGCTTGGGGACAGGGGGCGTAAATGAGCAGTTCTTC. The V call is TRBV5-1, the J call TRBJ2-1, with 11 bases identical to TRBD1. Looked up from germline, CDR1 is SGHRS and CDR2 is YFSETQ. This CDR3 has 15 residues. V dropped 0 bases and J dropped 7; count of bases not matched to a gene: 3.

This clone was picked up a small number of times. CDR3 amino acids: CASSPFRVNTEAFF. CDR3 sequence (DNA): TGTGCCAGCAGCCCCTTTCGAGTGAACACTGAAGCTTTCTTT. V gene TRBV9 combines with J gene TRBJ1-1; D gene unclear. The CDR3 is 14 amino acids. Trimming shortened V by 4 bases and J by 0 bases, and 10 bases separated the two germline ends. Germline values: CDR1 SGDLS, CDR2 YYNGEE.

The chain combines TRBV11-2 with TRBJ2-5; 7 positions match TRBD1. The CDR3 contains 13 residues. CDR1 is SGHAT and CDR2 is FQNNGV in the germline V gene. Losses at the gene ends were 3 bases for V and 5 bases for J; bases not matched to a gene: 3. CDR3 coding DNA: TGTGCCAGCAGCTTGACAGGGCGGGAGACCCAGTACTTC. Its translation is CASSLTGRETQYF.

V gene TRBV5-1 combines with J gene TRBJ2-1, with TRBD1 matching 10 bases. CDR1 is SGHRS, CDR2 YFSETQ, per germline. The CDR3 sequence is 15 residues long. With V trimmed by 2 bases and J by 4 bases, 3 bases remained unmatched. The CDR3 DNA reads as TGCGCCAGCAGCTTCCGGACAGGGGGTTACAATGAGCAGTTCTTC. Translating gives CASSFRTGGYNEQFF.

The chain uses TRBV7-2 and TRBJ2-3; D is undetermined. V lost 5 bases, J lost 2 bases, and 5 bases lay in between. The CDR3 covers 12 residues. Germline-derived CDR1 and CDR2 are SGHTA and FQGNSA. In nucleotides, the CDR3 is TGTGCCAGCAGCCAGATCACAGATACGCAGTATTTT. This translates into CASSQITDTQYF.

V is TRBV28 and J is TRBJ1-1; 7 bases align to TRBD1. This CDR3 has 15 amino acids. Germline V CDR1 and CDR2: MDHEN, SYDVKM. The trim removed 4 bases at V and 6 bases at J, leaving 11 bases unmatched. CDR3 sequence (DNA): TGTGCCAGCAGTTCCCCCCGGGACAGTCAGCCTGAAGCTTTCTTT. It translates to CASSSPRDSQPEAFF. Full variable domain (rest looked up from reference TRBV28 and TRBJ1-1): DVKVTQSSRYLVKRTGEKVFLECVQDMDHENMFWYRQDPGLGLRLIYFSYDVKMKEKGDIPEGYSVSREKKERFSLILESASTNQTSMYLCASSSPRDSQPEAFFGQGTRLTVV.

The V call is TRBV5-1, the J call TRBJ2-4, with D perhaps TRBD1 (6 bases). The CDR3 runs 13 residues. Germline loops: CDR1 SGHRS, CDR2 YFSETQ. Between the trimmed V and J ends, which lost 4 bases and 8 bases, there was a span of 13 bases. CDR3 bases: TGCGCCAGCAGCCGCCGAGAGGGGGACATTCAGTACTTC. Translation: CASSRREGDIQYF.

The V and J genes are TRBV30 and TRBJ1-4; perhaps TRBD1 as D (6 bases). The CDR3 is 15 amino acids. Deletions cut 3 bases from V and 10 bases from J, with 21 bases between. Germline values: CDR1 GTSNPN, CDR2 SVGIG (reference sequence). In DNA, the CDR3 is TGTGCCTGGAGGAGCCCCGGGGGGGCTTTGGGAAAACTGTTTTTT. This translates into CAWRSPGGALGKLFF.

The chain uses TRBV7-3 and TRBJ2-2, with D maybe TRBD1 (5 bases). Germline CDR1 and CDR2: SGHTA and FQGTGA. This CDR3 has 13 residues. V lost 5 bases, J lost 4 bases, and 8 bases lay in between. The CDR3 DNA sequence: TGTGCCAGCAGCCCCCAGGGCACCGGGGAGCTGTTTTTT. The encoded protein is CASSPQGTGELFF.

The J gene is TRBJ1-2, the V gene TRBV7-3; 9 nucleotides align to TRBD1. Per germline, CDR1 SGHTA and CDR2 FQGTGA. The CDR3 sequence is 13 residues long. V dropped 5 bases and J dropped 4; count of bases not matched to a gene: 2. CDR3: CASSADRGYGYTF. DNA for the CDR3: TGTGCCAGCAGCGCGGACAGGGGCTATGGCTACACCTTC.

The rearrangement links TRBV5-5 to TRBJ1-4; D is ambiguous. CDR1 and CDR2 from the germline V gene are SGHKS and YYEKEE (reference sequence). This CDR3 has 13 amino acids. V was shortened by 0 bases and J by 4 bases, with 4 bases between the two germline ends. For the CDR3, the DNA is TGTGCCAGCAGCTTGGGACATAATGAAAAACTGTTTTTT. This encodes CASSLGHNEKLFF.